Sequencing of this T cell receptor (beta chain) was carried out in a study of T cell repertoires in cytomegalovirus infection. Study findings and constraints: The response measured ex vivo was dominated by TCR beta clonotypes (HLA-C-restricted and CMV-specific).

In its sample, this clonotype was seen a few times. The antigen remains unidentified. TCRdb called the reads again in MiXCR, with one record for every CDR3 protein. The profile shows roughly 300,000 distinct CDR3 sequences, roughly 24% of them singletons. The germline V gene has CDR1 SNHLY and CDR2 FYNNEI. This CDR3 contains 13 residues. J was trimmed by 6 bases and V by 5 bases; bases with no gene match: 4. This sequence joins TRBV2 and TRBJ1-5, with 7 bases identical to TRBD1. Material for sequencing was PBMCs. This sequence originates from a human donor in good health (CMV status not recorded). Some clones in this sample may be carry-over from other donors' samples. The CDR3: CASSTQGTQPQHF. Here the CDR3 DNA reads TGTGCCAGCAGTACACAGGGGACTCAGCCCCAGCATTTT.